A single sample gave rise to the 15 T cell receptor beta chains below, sequenced in a study of beta chain features in type 1 diabetes. Reverse transcription of all isolated RNA meant that expressed TCRB transcripts were sequenced. Clones were sequenced by immunoSEQ multiplex PCR, and TCRdb holds only the in-frame ones, with some missing. The sample holds about 220,000 clones, about 11% seen once. The sample consisted of central memory CD4+ T cells from blood. The receptors were sampled from a man aged 18 to 29 in good health.

The V call is TRBV6-5, the J call TRBJ2-5, with 7 bases identical to TRBD2. TRBJ2-7 matches the DNA end more closely, so the J call is doubtful. The germline gives CDR1 MNHEY, CDR2 SVGAGI. This CDR3 contains 14 residues. CDR3 in amino acids: CASRGSLAPYEQYF. CDR3 bases: TGTGCCAGCAGAGGATCACTAGCGCCGTACGAGCAGTACTTC.

This clone was picked up a small number of times. The chain employs TRBV7-2 and TRBJ1-1, with 7 bases identical to TRBD1. V lost 4 bases and J lost 4; bases outside the gene matches: 3. Germline CDR1 is SGHTA and CDR2 is FQGNSA. There are 13 residues in the CDR3. The CDR3: CASSSRGPTEAFF. The CDR3 DNA follows: TGTGCCAGCAGCTCAAGGGGGCCCACTGAAGCTTTCTTT.

This clone was detected only a few times. The chain couples TRBV5-1 to TRBJ2-5, with D tentatively TRBD1 or TRBD2 (5 bases each). V lost 4 bases to trimming and J lost 2 bases, with 12 bases between them. Germline CDR1 and CDR2: SGHRS and YFSETQ. The CDR3 consists of 14 residues. The CDR3 nucleotides read TGCGCCAGCAGCCCCGGTTGGGGGCAAGAGACCCAGTACTTC. Residues: CASSPGWGQETQYF.

This clone turned up a few times. The V gene is TRBV11-2, the J gene TRBJ2-1; D is ambiguous. The CDR3 consists of 14 residues. V lost 5 bases, J lost 1 base, and 9 bases lay in between. The germline V gene encodes CDR1 SGHAT and CDR2 FQNNGV. The CDR3 bases are TGTGCCAGCAGCCCTATGAGGTCCTACAATGAGCAGTTCTTC. Translation: CASSPMRSYNEQFF.

This clone was counted between two and nine times. A far larger clone is a single base away, which makes a read error likely. Within the sample, other DNA sequences also encode this same CDR3. The chain joins TRBV29-1 to TRBJ2-5, with D possibly being TRBD1 (6 bases). Trimming removed 6 bases from V and 5 bases from J, with 13 bases in between. The CDR3 covers 12 residues. Germline V gene lookup returns CDR1 SQVTM and CDR2 ANQGSEA. CDR3 amino acids: CSVGSGDETQYF. The CDR3 DNA follows: TGCAGCGTGGGGTCAGGGGATGAGACCCAGTACTTC.

The CDR3 sequence is CASSQDYRANYEQYF. The CDR3, as DNA: TGTGCCAGCAGCCAAGATTACAGGGCAAACTACGAGCAGTACTTC. The chain has TRBV4-2 and TRBJ2-7; a weak D match, TRBD1 (6 bases). The CDR3 runs to 15 residues. Trimming removed 0 bases at V and 3 bases at J, with 12 bases between. Germline V gene lookup returns CDR1 LGHNA and CDR2 YNFKEQ.

This chain joins TRBV2 and TRBJ2-7, with D maybe TRBD2 (5 bases). The V end was cut by 8 bases, the J end by 9 bases, with 14 bases between. The CDR3 has 11 amino acids. CDR1 is SNHLY, CDR2 FYNNEI, per germline. The CDR3 loop reads CASGEILGQYF. The CDR3 bases are TGTGCCAGCGGGGAGATCCTGGGGCAGTACTTC.

A few counts support this clone. The rearrangement links TRBV1 to TRBJ2-3; the table's TRBD2 call for D was not verified on the DNA. TRBV1 is an annotated pseudogene. The CDR3 spans 16 residues. CDR3 DNA sequence: TGCACCAGCAGCCAAGGCGCTAGCGGGCAGACAGATACGCAGTATTTT. Residues: CTSSQGASGQTDTQYF.

The chain joins TRBV4-2 to TRBJ1-1, with D hard to call. V was trimmed by 1 base and J by 1 base, leaving 7 bases between them. CDR1 and CDR2 from the germline V gene are LGHNA and YNFKEQ. The CDR3 is 14 amino acids. CDR3 sequence reads: CASSQVYGNTEAFF. The CDR3 coding sequence is TGTGCCAGCAGCCAAGTTTACGGGAACACTGAAGCTTTCTTT.

The CDR3 spells CASSYPYGAGELFF. The CDR3 DNA reads as TGTGCCAGCAGTTATCCCTACGGGGCCGGGGAGCTGTTTTTT. V usage is TRBV7-2 and J usage is TRBJ2-2, with D possibly being TRBD2 (5 bases). This CDR3 spans 14 amino acids. Trimming stripped 6 bases from V and 6 bases from J, with 14 bases between. The germline V gene encodes CDR1 SGHTA and CDR2 FQGNSA.

As to this clone: It is likely a read error: a sequence one base away is far more abundant. Within the sample, other DNA sequences also encode this same CDR3. The J gene is TRBJ2-3, the V gene TRBV29-1, with D unclear. The CDR3 extends over 14 amino acids. V lost 5 bases to trimming and J lost 0 bases, with 12 bases between them. Germline-derived CDR1 and CDR2 are SQVTM and ANQGSEA. CDR3 bases: TGCAGCGTTCTGACTCGTGGCAGCACAGATACGCAGTATTTT. Translation: CSVLTRGSTDTQYF.

The sample holds a few counts of this clone. The V gene is TRBV25-1, the J gene TRBJ1-2, with D possibly TRBD1 on 6 matching bases. Germline V gene lookup returns CDR1 MGHDK and CDR2 SYGVNS. V was shortened by 4 bases and J by 7 bases, with 16 bases between the two germline ends. The CDR3 extends over 14 amino acids. The CDR3 here is CASSVDTGRGGYTF. Here the CDR3 DNA reads TGTGCCAGCAGTGTAGACACAGGGAGAGGTGGCTACACCTTC.

This clone has just a few counts. The rearrangement joins TRBV7-9 to TRBJ1-2; D unresolved. The CDR3 is 12 residues long. The V end lost 5 bases, the J end lost 0 bases, and 4 bases lay between the germline ends. Germline V gene sequence: CDR1 SEHNR, CDR2 FQNEAQ (reference sequence). CDR3 sequence (DNA): TGTGCCAGCAGCCAAACTAACTATGGCTACACCTTC. Translating gives CASSQTNYGYTF.

This clone was counted ten times or more. The V and J genes are TRBV29-1 and TRBJ2-3; unclear D gene. The V gene's germline CDR1 is SQVTM and CDR2 ANQGSEA. The CDR3 covers 14 residues. V was trimmed by 4 bases and J by 1 base, leaving 12 bases between them. The DNA of the CDR3 is TGCAGCGTTGCTCGCCAGTCGGGCACAGATACGCAGTATTTT. This sequence encodes CSVARQSGTDTQYF.

The V and J genes are TRBV10-3 and TRBJ2-5; no firm D call. Trimming took off 4 bases at V and 3 bases at J, with 9 bases between the two ends. The CDR3 is 13 residues long. Germline CDR1 is ENHRY and CDR2 is SYGVKD. CDR3 region: CAISGRREETQYF. CDR3 sequence (DNA): TGTGCCATCAGTGGACGGAGAGAAGAGACCCAGTACTTC.